The 3 T cell receptor beta chains given below trace back to one sample, sequenced in a study of T cell clonotyping in hematopoietic cell transplantation. TCRdb's table, derived via immunoSEQ multiplex PCR, lists solely in-frame clones and lacks some. The repertoire holds approximately 42,000 clones, with less than 85% as singletons. The time point here: recipient sample about 28 days before transplant, after cytoreduction. The sample in question was peripheral blood mononuclear cells, obtained before stem cell transplant. Source of these receptors: a man in his sixties with acute myeloid leukemia. Some clones in this sample may be carry-over from other donors' samples.

The rearrangement uses TRBV4-3 and TRBJ2-1; 9 nucleotides match TRBD2. Trimming took 0 bases from V and 5 from J; bases not matched to a gene: 11. CDR3 size: 18 residues. Germline V lookup: CDR1 LGHNA, CDR2 YSLEER. The CDR3 DNA is TGCGCCAGCAGCCAAGATTTATATCTAGCGGGGAAAAACAATGAGCAGTTCTTC. This translates into CASSQDLYLAGKNNEQFF.

The CDR3 region is CASSEGLSEKLFF. In DNA, the CDR3 is TGTGCCAGCAGTGAGGGACTCAGTGAAAAACTGTTTTTT. The chain carries TRBV2 and TRBJ1-4; a possible D gene is TRBD1 (5 bases). The V end lost 3 bases, the J end lost 7 bases, and 9 bases lay between the germline ends. The CDR3 has 13 amino acids. In germline, CDR1 is SNHLY, CDR2 FYNNEI.

J is TRBJ1-2 and V is TRBV7-3, with D unresolved. Germline V gene data show CDR1 as SGHTA and CDR2 as FQGTGA. V lost 5 bases and J lost 3, with 16 bases in between. The CDR3 extends over 15 amino acids. DNA for the CDR3: TGTGCCAGCAGCCCCATTCAAACAGCGCACTATGGCTACACCTTC. Its translation: CASSPIQTAHYGYTF.